This passage covers 24 T cell receptor beta chains from one sample sequenced in a study of molecular identifiers for immune sequencing clone quantification. TCRdb reprocessed the PCR reads via MiXCR and lists one record per CDR3 protein. The sample holds about 40,000 distinct CDR3 sequences, over 15% seen once. Sequenced input: naive CD8+ T cells from blood, with Jurkat cell RNA spiked in. Regarding subset: FACS-sorted CD8+CD4-CCR7+CD45RA+ naive T cells. All receptors come from a human donor in good health. Some libraries in this study had Jurkat cell RNA spiked in.

This clonotype occurred many times. The chain combines TRBV4-1 with TRBJ2-3; 7 bases align to TRBD2. V gave up 2 bases and J gave up 7 bases; unmatched junction bases: 3. CDR1 and CDR2 (germline): MGHRA, YSYEKL. CDR3 length: 13 amino acids. Written as DNA, the CDR3 is TGCGCCAGCAGCCAACCTAGCGGATATACGCAGTATTTT. Translating it yields CASSQPSGYTQYF.

This clonotype was detected a few times. Since a much larger clone is just one base distant, this may be a read error. The missing conserved phenylalanine or tryptophan at the end of this CDR3 makes a read error likely. V gene TRBV2 combines with J gene TRBJ1-1; D is perhaps TRBD1 (6 bases). The V end lost 6 bases, the J end lost 6 bases, and 8 bases lay between the germline ends. Germline V gene lookup returns CDR1 SNHLY and CDR2 FYNNEI. The CDR3 covers 11 residues. The CDR3 nucleotides read TGTGCCAGCAGCGACAGGCCTGAAGCTTTCCTT. This gives the protein CASSDRPEAFL.

This clonotype came up many times. V gene TRBV15 combines with J gene TRBJ2-4, with D unresolved. This CDR3 spans 15 amino acids. The V gene lost 0 bases and the J gene lost 3 bases, with 9 bases spanning the gap. Germline V gene sequence: CDR1 LNHNV, CDR2 YYDKDF (reference sequence). The DNA for the CDR3 is TGTGCCACCAGCAGAGATCACAGAGACAAAAACATTCAGTACTTC. Amino acid sequence: CATSRDHRDKNIQYF. Full variable domain (remainder filled in from reference TRBV15 and TRBJ2-4): DAMVIQNPRYQVTQFGKPVTLSCSQTLNHNVMYWYQQKSSQAPKLLFHYYDKDFNNEADTPDNFQSRRPNTSFCFLDIRSPGLGDTAMYLCATSRDHRDKNIQYFGAGTRLSVL.

The V call is TRBV5-1, the J call TRBJ2-7; 8 bases align to TRBD1. Trimming cost V 4 bases and J 2 bases; bases outside gene matches: 5. The CDR3 spans 14 residues. Per germline, CDR1 SGHRS and CDR2 YFSETQ. CDR3 in amino acids: CASSLPTGAYEQYF. The CDR3 DNA sequence: TGCGCCAGCAGCCTACCGACAGGGGCCTACGAGCAGTACTTC.

The CDR3 region has the DNA TGTGCCAGCAGTTACCGGGACCTAACGAACCCCACAGATACGCAGTATTTT. It specifies CASSYRDLTNPTDTQYF. The J gene is TRBJ2-3, the V gene TRBV6-2 or TRBV6-3, with D possibly called TRBD1 or TRBD2 (5 bases each). The CDR3 loop spans 17 amino acids. V lost 2 bases to trimming and J lost 2 bases, with 17 bases between them. Germline V gives CDR1 MNHEY, CDR2 SVGEGT.

There are many counts of this clonotype. The chain combines TRBV4-3 with TRBJ1-5; D call uncertain. This CDR3 has 15 amino acids. CDR1 is LGHNA and CDR2 is YSLEER in the germline V gene. The V gene lost 0 bases and the J gene lost 0 bases, with 6 bases spanning the gap. CDR3 amino acids: CASSQEQFSNQPQHF. The CDR3 bases are TGCGCCAGCAGCCAAGAACAGTTTAGCAATCAGCCCCAGCATTTT.

CDR3 protein: CASSSGNNEQFF. The CDR3 DNA is TGTGCCAGCAGTTCGGGAAACAATGAGCAGTTCTTC. The rearrangement joins TRBV6-5 to TRBJ2-1, with D perhaps TRBD2 (5 bases). This CDR3 contains 12 residues. Germline CDR1 MNHEY, CDR2 SVGAGI. Trimming took off 4 bases at V and 5 bases at J, with 6 bases between the two ends.

In this sample, this clonotype turned up many times. V is TRBV6-6 and J is TRBJ2-7, with 9 positions matching TRBD2. CDR1 and CDR2 from the germline V gene are MNHNY and SVGAGI (reference sequence). This CDR3 is built from 15 residues. The trim removed 5 bases at V and 0 bases at J, leaving 5 bases unmatched. The DNA for the CDR3 is TGTGCCAGCAGTACCGTAGCGGGGGCCTCCTACGAGCAGTACTTC. This gives the protein CASSTVAGASYEQYF.

This clonotype occurred many times. The rearrangement joins TRBV27 to TRBJ2-3, with 8 bases that match TRBD2. CDR3 size: 15 residues. Per the germline V gene, CDR1 is MNHEY and CDR2 is SMNVEV (reference sequence). The ends lost 3 bases at V and 5 bases at J; junction bases unmatched: 7. CDR3 loop: CASSFLAGSVDTQYF. For the CDR3, the DNA is TGTGCCAGCAGTTTCCTAGCGGGTTCGGTAGATACGCAGTATTTT.

This clonotype came up many times. The genes are TRBV19 and TRBJ1-1; no definite D call. The CDR3 extends over 15 amino acids. Trimming removed 0 bases at V and 0 bases at J, with 8 bases between. CDR1 is LNHDA and CDR2 is SQIVND in the germline V gene (reference sequence). The CDR3 DNA sequence: TGTGCCAGTAGTATAGAGCCCGGATTGAACACTGAAGCTTTCTTT. Protein: CASSIEPGLNTEAFF.

This clonotype was seen ten or more times. The V call is TRBV6-5, the J call TRBJ2-3; no reliable D call. The germline gives CDR1 MNHEY, CDR2 SVGAGI. This CDR3 contains 15 residues. V shed 0 bases and J shed 6 bases, with 13 bases lying between them. This CDR3 reads CASSYSIRPVDTQYF. The CDR3 nucleotides are TGTGCCAGCAGTTACTCGATACGCCCGGTGGATACGCAGTATTTT.

There are many counts of this clonotype. A junction end diverges from the germline sequence, so it may reflect a read error. This chain links TRBV7-7 with TRBJ1-6; D ambiguous. The CDR3 spans 16 residues. CDR1 is SSHAT and CDR2 is FNYEAQ in the germline V gene (reference sequence). CDR3 amino acids: CASSTYKGSYNSPLHF. CDR3 DNA: TGTGCTAGCAGCACCTACAAAGGCTCCTATAATTCACCCCTCCACTTT.

There are many counts of this clonotype. This sequence joins TRBV28 and TRBJ2-7; a possible D gene is TRBD1 (6 bases). In germline, CDR1 is MDHEN, CDR2 SYDVKM. Trimming removed 6 bases at V and 1 base at J, with 10 bases between. This CDR3 is built from 13 residues. As DNA, the CDR3 is TGTGCCAGCAGCTTAACAGGGTCCTACGAGCAGTACTTC. Protein product: CASSLTGSYEQYF.

The table lists this clonotype with many counts. This chain links TRBV5-1 with TRBJ2-4; D is possibly TRBD2 (5 bases). Trimming pared 4 bases from V and 0 bases from J, leaving 14 bases between. This CDR3 is 16 amino acids long. In germline, CDR1 is SGHRS, CDR2 YFSETQ. CDR3 region: CASSQFISGAKNIQYF. In DNA form, the CDR3 reads TGCGCCAGCAGCCAATTCATCAGCGGAGCCAAAAACATTCAGTACTTC.

About this clonotype: This sequence may be a read error, since a much larger clone differs from it by one base. V gene TRBV7-2 combines with J gene TRBJ2-3, with D perhaps assigned TRBD1 or TRBD2 (5 bases each). The CDR3 sequence is 15 residues long. Germline V gene lookup returns CDR1 SGHTA and CDR2 FQGNSA. CDR3 coding DNA: TGTGCCAGCAGCCTCTATGGGACGCCCACAGTTACGCAGTATTTT. Protein sequence: CASSLYGTPTVTQYF.

This clonotype has at least ten counts. This rearrangement joins TRBV5-4 to TRBJ2-7; 7 bases align to TRBD1. This CDR3 has 15 amino acids. Germline values: CDR1 SGHNT, CDR2 YYREEE (reference sequence). The ends lost 3 bases at V and 0 bases at J; junction bases unmatched: 6. Here the CDR3 reads CASSSGQSSSYEQYF. Written as DNA, the CDR3 is TGTGCCAGCAGCTCGGGACAGAGTAGCTCCTACGAGCAGTACTTC.

The V and J genes are TRBV5-1 and TRBJ2-3, with TRBD1 as a possible D gene (6 bases). The germline gives CDR1 SGHRS, CDR2 YFSETQ. The length of the CDR3 is 14 residues. The ends were cut back, 5 bases at V and 2 bases at J, with 12 bases in the middle. The CDR3 spells CASSLDRNTDTQYF. In nucleotides, the CDR3 is TGCGCCAGCAGTCTCGACAGGAACACAGATACGCAGTATTTT.

This clonotype was seen repeatedly, ten times or more. The gene calls are TRBV7-9 and TRBJ2-7; D might be TRBD1 (5 bases). There are 11 residues in the CDR3. The germline V and J ends were trimmed by 6 bases and 4 bases, with 7 bases remaining between them. Per germline, CDR1 SEHNR and CDR2 FQNEAQ (reference sequence). The CDR3 protein is CASRDTYEQYF. The CDR3, as DNA: TGTGCCAGCAGGGACACGTACGAGCAGTACTTC.

As regards this clonotype: A much larger clone sits a single nucleotide away, making a read error possible. V and J are TRBV4-1 and TRBJ2-7; 8 bases agree with TRBD1. Germline CDR1 is MGHRA and CDR2 is YSYEKL. This CDR3 spans 16 amino acids. Trimming removed 0 bases from V and 2 bases from J; junction bases left unmatched: 6. CDR3 in amino acids: CASSQETRGPPYEQYF. The DNA for the CDR3 is TGCGCCAGCAGCCAAGAGACCAGGGGGCCCCCCTACGAGCAGTACTTC.

In this sample, this clonotype turned up many times. The genes are TRBV29-1 and TRBJ1-1, with D hard to call. Germline V gene sequence: CDR1 SQVTM, CDR2 ANQGSEA. The CDR3 consists of 15 residues. V lost 0 bases and J 1 base, leaving 12 bases between the germline ends. In DNA, the CDR3 is TGCAGCGTTGAAGAACCCCGACCCCAGAACACTGAAGCTTTCTTT. Translation: CSVEEPRPQNTEAFF.

This clonotype was counted many times. The rearrangement uses TRBV6-1 and TRBJ2-3, with D unclear. The germline CDR1 and CDR2 sequences are MNHNS and SASEGT. V lost 7 bases and J lost 1, with 12 bases in between. The CDR3 spans 14 residues. CDR3 DNA: TGTGCCAGCACCTACTCCCGGGGCACAGATACGCAGTATTTT. This encodes CASTYSRGTDTQYF.

The CDR3 region has the DNA TGTGCCAGCAGCCAAGGCCTGGGCCGCCGATCTGAAAAACTGTTTTTT. Translated, it gives CASSQGLGRRSEKLFF. The chain combines TRBV3-1 with TRBJ1-4, with D hard to call. Germline lookup yields CDR1 LGHDT and CDR2 YNNKEL (reference sequence). The CDR3 is 16 residues long. The V end was cut by 1 base, the J end by 7 bases, with 16 bases between.

This clonotype was observed at least ten times. J is TRBJ2-3 and V is TRBV10-1; D unresolved. CDR3 length: 15 amino acids. V was pared by 4 bases and J by 0 bases, with 11 bases between. Germline V gene lookup returns CDR1 WNHNN and CDR2 SYGVQD (reference sequence). The CDR3 protein is CASSVSFGSTDTQYF. Here the CDR3 DNA reads TGCGCCAGCAGTGTATCGTTCGGAAGCACAGATACGCAGTATTTT.

This clonotype was seen at least ten times. V and J are TRBV4-3 and TRBJ1-3; D is ambiguous. The CDR3 is made up of 14 amino acids. Germline V gives CDR1 LGHNA, CDR2 YSLEER. The V end was cut by 1 base, the J end by 1 base, with 5 bases between. CDR3 in amino acids: CASSQAWSGNTIYF. CDR3 sequence (DNA): TGCGCCAGCAGCCAAGCATGGTCTGGAAACACCATATATTTT.